The 14 T cell receptor beta chains reported below all come from one sample, sequenced in a study of sequential checkpoint blockade in melanoma. The treatment is: randomized to nivolumab then ipilimumab (arm A) or the reverse (arm B). Produced via immunoSEQ multiplex PCR; TCRdb's table is partial and in-frame only. The data show roughly 20,000 clones, less than 30% seen once. Sequenced here: tumor tissue (inferred from file names), sampled from a patient given nivolumab and ipilimumab in sequence. The receptor source for this set is a human donor with melanoma.

This rearrangement joins TRBV11-3 to TRBJ2-3; TRBD1 matches 11 bases. Trimming took 5 bases from V and 0 from J; bases not matched to a gene: 7. The length of the CDR3 is 17 residues. Germline CDR1 SGHNT, CDR2 YENEEA. In DNA, the CDR3 is TGTGCCAGCAGCGAAGGGGACAGGGGGGGGAGCACAGATACGCAGTATTTT. Translated, it gives CASSEGDRGGSTDTQYF.

This CDR3 reads CASSQERGNTQYF. In DNA, the CDR3 is TGCGCCAGCAGCCAAGAGAGGGGAAATACGCAGTATTTT. The chain has TRBV1 and TRBJ2-3. TRBV1 is given as a pseudogene. The length of the CDR3 is 13 residues.

The J gene is TRBJ2-1, the V gene TRBV19; 8 bases agree with TRBD2. The CDR3 covers 14 residues. The V segment lost 4 bases and the J segment 7 bases; nucleotides outside the gene matches: 6. From germline, CDR1 is LNHDA and CDR2 SQIVND (reference sequence). The CDR3 DNA sequence: TGTGCCAGTAGTAAGGGCGGGGGGACGAATGAGCAGTTCTTC. This translates into CASSKGGGTNEQFF.

The chain uses TRBV6-8 and TRBJ1-1; 9 nucleotides agree with TRBD1. CDR1 is MNHGY, CDR2 SAAAGT, per germline. The CDR3 covers 14 residues. The trim removed 6 bases at V and 2 bases at J, leaving 4 bases unmatched. CDR3 nucleotides: TGTGCCAGCAGACCACAGGGGGCTAACACTGAAGCTTTCTTT. This encodes CASRPQGANTEAFF.

In this sample, this clone turned up a few times. The V gene is TRBV11-3, the J gene TRBJ1-1; D is perhaps TRBD1 (5 bases). Trimming pared 5 bases from V and 5 bases from J, leaving 15 bases between. The CDR3 contains 14 residues. CDR1 is SGHNT, CDR2 YENEEA, per germline. CDR3 sequence: CASSTRVSGTEAFF. In DNA form, the CDR3 reads TGTGCCAGCAGCACCAGGGTTTCGGGGACTGAAGCTTTCTTT.

This clone was observed a handful of times. This chain links TRBV9 with TRBJ2-7; 9 bases map to TRBD1. Losses at the gene ends were 3 bases for V and 0 bases for J; bases not matched to a gene: 1. CDR1 is SGDLS, CDR2 YYNGEE, per germline. The CDR3 spans 14 residues. The CDR3 region has the DNA TGTGCCAGCAGCGGGGGACAGGGCTCCTACGAGCAGTACTTC. Residues: CASSGGQGSYEQYF.

This chain connects TRBV6-8 to TRBJ1-6; tentatively, D is TRBD1 (5 bases). Trimming left V 5 bases short and J 10 bases short, with 18 bases between. Germline V gene lookup returns CDR1 MNHGY and CDR2 SAAAGT. This CDR3 contains 15 residues. The CDR3 nucleotides are TGTGCCAGCAGTGGGACTCATTCGTTTGGATCACCCCTCCACTTT. This gives the protein CASSGTHSFGSPLHF.

A few counts support this clone. The chain uses TRBV12-5 and TRBJ2-3; possibly TRBD2 for D (6 bases). The CDR3 has 13 amino acids. The V gene's germline CDR1 is LGHNT and CDR2 FRNRAP. The CDR3: CASTPGVSDTQYF. The CDR3 DNA reads as TGTGCCAGCACACCGGGGGTCTCAGATACGCAGTATTTT.

This clone was counted once. The gene calls are TRBV30 and TRBJ2-5; possibly TRBD1 or TRBD2 for D (5 bases each). V lost 1 base and J 5 bases, leaving 5 bases between the germline ends. Germline CDR1 reads GTSNPN; CDR2 reads SVGIG (reference sequence). The CDR3 runs to 11 residues. CDR3: CAWSGGETQYF. The CDR3 DNA reads TGTGCCTGGAGTGGGGGGGAGACCCAGTACTTC.

There are a few counts of this clone. This chain links TRBV15 with TRBJ2-7, with 9 bases matching TRBD1. After removal of 6 bases from V and 5 bases from J, the junction contained 8 bases not matched to a gene. The germline CDR1 and CDR2 sequences are LNHNV and YYDKDF (reference sequence). This CDR3 region has 14 residues. As DNA, the CDR3 is TGTGCCACCAGGAGGACAGGGGAGTCTCACGAGCAGTACTTC. Its translation is CATRRTGESHEQYF.

V and J are TRBV18 and TRBJ2-5, with D maybe TRBD1 (5 bases). V was clipped by 4 bases and J by 4 bases, with 10 bases between them. Germline loops: CDR1 KGHSH, CDR2 LQKENI. This CDR3 contains 13 residues. DNA of the CDR3: TGTGCCAGCTCACTGACAGTTGGAGAGACCCAGTACTTC. Protein: CASSLTVGETQYF.

This rearrangement joins TRBV6-8 to TRBJ2-5; tentative D call: TRBD1 (6 bases). Germline lookup yields CDR1 MNHGY and CDR2 SAAAGT. The length of the CDR3 is 13 residues. V dropped 5 bases and J dropped 4 bases, with 11 bases sitting between them. The CDR3 is CASSPAGVETQYF. The CDR3 bases are TGTGCCAGCAGTCCCGCAGGGGTAGAGACCCAGTACTTC.

The chain has TRBV5-1 and TRBJ2-3; no definite D call. Trimming removed 5 bases at V and 0 bases at J, with 10 bases between. Germline V gives CDR1 SGHRS, CDR2 YFSETQ. CDR3 length equals 14 residues. CDR3 coding DNA: TGCGCCAGCAGACATACCGACAGCACAGATACGCAGTATTTT. This translates into CASRHTDSTDTQYF.

This clone has a single count. The V call is TRBV5-1, the J call TRBJ2-7; D perhaps matches TRBD1 (6 bases). From germline, CDR1 is SGHRS and CDR2 YFSETQ. The CDR3 sequence is 15 residues long. Trimming shortened V by 0 bases and J by 6 bases, and 16 bases separated the two germline ends. The CDR3 region has the DNA TGCGCCAGCAGCTTGGGTAGCCAGGGGAACCGCGAGCAGTACTTC. Translation: CASSLGSQGNREQYF. Complete variable domain (other parts from reference TRBV5-1 and TRBJ2-7): KAGVTQTPRYLIKTRGQQVTLSCSPISGHRSVSWYQQTPGQGLQFLFEYFSETQRNKGNFPGRFSGRQFSNSRSEMNVSTLELGDSALYLCASSLGSQGNREQYFGPGTRLTVT.